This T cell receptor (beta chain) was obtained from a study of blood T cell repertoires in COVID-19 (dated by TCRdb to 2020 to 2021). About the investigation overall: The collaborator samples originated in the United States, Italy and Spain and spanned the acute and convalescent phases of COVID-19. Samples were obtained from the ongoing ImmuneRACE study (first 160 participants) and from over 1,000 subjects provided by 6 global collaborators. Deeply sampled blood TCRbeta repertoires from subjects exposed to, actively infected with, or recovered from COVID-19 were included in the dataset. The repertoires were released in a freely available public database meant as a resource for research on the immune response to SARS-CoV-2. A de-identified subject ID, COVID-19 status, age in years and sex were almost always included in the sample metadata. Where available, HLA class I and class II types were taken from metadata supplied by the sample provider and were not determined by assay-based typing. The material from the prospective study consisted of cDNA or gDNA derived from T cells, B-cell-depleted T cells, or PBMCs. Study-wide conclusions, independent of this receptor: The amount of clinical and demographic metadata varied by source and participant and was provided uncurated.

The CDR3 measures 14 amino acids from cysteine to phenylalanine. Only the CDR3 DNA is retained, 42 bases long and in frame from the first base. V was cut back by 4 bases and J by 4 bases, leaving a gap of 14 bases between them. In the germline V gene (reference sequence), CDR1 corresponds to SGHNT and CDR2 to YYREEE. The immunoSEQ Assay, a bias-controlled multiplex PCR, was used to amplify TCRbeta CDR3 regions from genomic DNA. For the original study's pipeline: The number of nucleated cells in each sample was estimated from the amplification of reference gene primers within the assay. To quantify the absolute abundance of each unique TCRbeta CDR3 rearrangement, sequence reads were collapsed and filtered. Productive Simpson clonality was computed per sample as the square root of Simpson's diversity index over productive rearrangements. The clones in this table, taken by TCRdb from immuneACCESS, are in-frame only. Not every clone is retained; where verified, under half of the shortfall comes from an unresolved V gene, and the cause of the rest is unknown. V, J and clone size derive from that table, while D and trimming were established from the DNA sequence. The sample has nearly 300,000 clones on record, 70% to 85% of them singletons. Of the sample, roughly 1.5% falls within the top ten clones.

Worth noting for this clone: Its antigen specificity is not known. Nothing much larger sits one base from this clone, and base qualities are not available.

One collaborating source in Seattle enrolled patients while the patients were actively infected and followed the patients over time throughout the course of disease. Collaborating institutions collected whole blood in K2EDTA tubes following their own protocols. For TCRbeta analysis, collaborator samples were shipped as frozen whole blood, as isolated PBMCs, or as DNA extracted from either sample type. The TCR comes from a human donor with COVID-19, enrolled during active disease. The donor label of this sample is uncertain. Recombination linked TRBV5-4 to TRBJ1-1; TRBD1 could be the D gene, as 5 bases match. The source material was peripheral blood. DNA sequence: TGTGCCAGCAGCCTCTACTCGGGGGGCACTGAAGCTTTCTTT. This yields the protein CASSLYSGGTEAFF.